A selection of T cell receptor beta chains follows, all from one sample in a study of shared T cell receptors in the human thymus. Assay used: immunoSEQ multiplex PCR; TCRdb lists only in-frame clones, some missing. The sample records under 700,000 clones, around 78% being singletons. The same sample was also studied in work on human thymus T cells.

The sequencing sample was made of thymocytes. These receptors were obtained from a boy in the first two years of life with a congenital heart defect. The CDR3 runs from the conserved cysteine through the conserved F or W. A D gene is named only where the DNA matches it firmly. Not every row has a clone size; where given, it reads once, few, many or a size class.

TRBV15	NA	14	TRBJ2-5	NA	CATSSGTPRETQYF	TGTGCCACCAGCAGCGGGACTCCGCGAGAGACCCAGTACTTC
TRBV27	NA	12	TRBJ2-3	NA	CASSSPPDTQYF	TGTGCCAGCAGTTCTCCTCCAGATACGCAGTATTTT
TRBV7-2	NA	17	TRBJ2-2	TRBD2	CASSLYGGRGDTGELFF	TGTGCCAGCAGCTTATATGGCGGGAGGGGGGACACCGGGGAGCTGTTTTTT
TRBV14	NA	17	TRBJ2-5	NA	CASSQPPRTGVQETQYF	TGTGCCAGCAGCCAACCCCCCCGAACGGGGGTGCAAGAGACCCAGTACTTC
TRBV14	NA	15	TRBJ2-7	TRBD2	CASSQGLAGTYEQYF	TGTGCCAGCAGCCAAGGTCTAGCGGGTACCTACGAGCAGTACTTC
TRBV18	NA	14	TRBJ2-5	TRBD1	CASSPKGALETQYF	TGTGCCAGCTCACCGAAGGGGGCTCTAGAGACCCAGTACTTC
TRBV28	few	16	TRBJ1-5	NA	CASSPVPLDSNQPQHF	TGTGCCAGCAGTCCAGTCCCTCTAGATAGCAATCAGCCCCAGCATTTT
TRBV7-6	NA	14	TRBJ2-2	NA	CASSPWGMAGELFF	TGTGCCAGCAGCCCCTGGGGCATGGCCGGGGAGCTGTTTTTT
TRBV10-1	NA	17	TRBJ2-1	TRBD2	CASSAGLAGVGDNEQFF	TGCGCCAGCAGTGCCGGACTAGCGGGGGTGGGGGACAATGAGCAGTTCTTC
TRBV5-1	NA	17	TRBJ2-1	TRBD1	CASSLFHRDREYAEQFF	TGCGCCAGCAGCTTATTCCACAGGGACAGGGAATATGCTGAGCAGTTCTTC
TRBV30	NA	17	TRBJ1-6	TRBD1	CAWSPQGQGALQSPLHF	TGTGCCTGGAGTCCACAGGGACAGGGGGCATTGCAATCACCCCTCCACTTT
TRBV6-1	NA	14	TRBJ2-7	TRBD1	CASRVRDREDEQYF	TGTGCCAGCAGGGTCCGGGACAGGGAGGACGAGCAGTACTTC
TRBV27	NA	14	TRBJ1-3	NA	CASSLRRMADTIYF	TGTGCCAGCAGTTTACGCAGGATGGCAGACACCATATATTTT
TRBV25-1	NA	13	TRBJ1-5	TRBD1	CASSETGGQPQHF	TGTGCCAGCAGTGAAACAGGGGGTCAGCCCCAGCATTTT
TRBV27	NA	21	TRBJ2-4	TRBD2	CASSPTSRASGRAPDKNIQYF	TGTGCCAGCAGTCCGACCTCTCGGGCTAGCGGGAGGGCCCCCGACAAAAACATTCAGTACTTC
TRBV4-3	NA	15	TRBJ2-5	TRBD2	CASSQSRLAAETQYF	TGCGCCAGCAGCCAATCGCGACTAGCAGCAGAGACCCAGTACTTC
TRBV4-3	NA	14	TRBJ1-4	NA	CASSQGLRDEKLFF	TGCGCCAGCAGCCAAGGGCTCAGGGATGAAAAACTGTTTTTT
TRBV4-2	NA	17	TRBJ2-5	NA	CASSQRQGWRGEETQYF	TGTGCCAGCAGCCAAAGACAAGGGTGGCGGGGTGAAGAGACCCAGTACTTC
TRBV28	once	15	TRBJ2-5	TRBD2	CASTLGGSPQETQYF	TGTGCCAGCACCTTGGGCGGGAGCCCTCAAGAGACCCAGTACTTC
TRBV30	NA	12	TRBJ2-2	NA	CAHGTLTGELFF	TGTGCCCACGGGACTTTAACCGGGGAGCTGTTTTTT
TRBV29-1	NA	13	TRBJ2-2	NA	CSVRGTYTGELFF	TGCAGCGTTCGCGGGACTTACACCGGGGAGCTGTTTTTT
TRBV5-4	NA	16	TRBJ2-3	TRBD2	CASSLGLAGGPGTQYF	TGTGCCAGCAGCCTAGGACTAGCGGGAGGGCCTGGTACGCAGTATTTT
TRBV4-1	NA	15	TRBJ2-7	TRBD2	CASSQPGTGGYEQYF	TGCGCCAGCAGCCAGCCCGGGACGGGGGGCTACGAGCAGTACTTC